This is a list of T cell receptor beta chains from one sample in a study of blood T cell repertoires in COVID-19. Sequenced by immunoSEQ multiplex PCR; TCRdb stores in-frame clones only, minus some. There are approximately 230,000 clones in the sample; 86% occur only once, and under 2% lies in the top ten. Sample: PBMCs or T cells enriched from blood (not recorded which). The receptor set was obtained from a man aged 40-55 years who had recovered from COVID-19. The CDR3 runs from the conserved cysteine through the conserved F or W. The D gene is left open where the match is weak. Part of the rows lack a size; the others show once, few, many or a class for expanded clones.

D: NA; J: TRBJ1-2; V: TRBV29-1; size: NA; DNA: TGCAGCGCCAACAACGACAAAGACTATGGCTACACCTTC; CDR3: CSANNDKDYGYTF
D: TRBD2; J: TRBJ2-7; V: TRBV9; size: NA; DNA: TGTGCCAGCAGCGTAGCTAGCGGGAGTTACGAGCAGTACTTC; CDR3: CASSVASGSYEQYF
D: NA; J: TRBJ1-2; V: TRBV6-5; size: NA; DNA: TGTGCCAGCAGTCCCGGAGGATCAACTATGGGCTACACCTTC; CDR3: CASSPGGSTMGYTF
D: TRBD2; J: TRBJ2-5; V: TRBV5-1; size: once; DNA: TGCGCCAGCAGCTTGGCCTTCCCAGGCGGGGGGCTAGAGACCCAGTACTTC; CDR3: CASSLAFPGGGLETQYF
D: NA; J: TRBJ2-6; V: TRBV5-7; size: NA; DNA: TGTGCCAGCAGCTTGGTGGCAACTGGGGCCAACGTCCTGACTTTC; CDR3: CASSLVATGANVLTF
D: TRBD2; J: TRBJ2-7; V: TRBV5-1; size: NA; DNA: TGCGCCAGCAGCTTAAGAGGCGGGGCGGGAGGGCGCGAGCAGTACTTC; CDR3: CASSLRGGAGGREQYF
D: NA; J: TRBJ2-3; V: TRBV19; size: NA; DNA: TGTGCCAGTAGTCCCTACCCGGAGGGCGAGCCAAAGAGGGATACGCAGTATTTT; CDR3: CASSPYPEGEPKRDTQYF
D: TRBD1; J: TRBJ1-2; V: TRBV6-2/TRBV6-3; size: NA; DNA: TGTGCCAGCAGTGAGGACAGGGGAATCTATGGCTACACCTTC; CDR3: CASSEDRGIYGYTF
D: TRBD1; J: TRBJ1-5; V: TRBV10-1; size: NA; DNA: TGCGCCAGCATACCCCTGACAGGGGGTGGGGCCCGCGAGGGCAATCAGCCCCAGCATTTT; CDR3: CASIPLTGGGAREGNQPQHF
D: TRBD1; J: TRBJ2-3; V: TRBV6-5; size: NA; DNA: TGTGCCAGCAGTCCGCTAACAGGGGGCACAGATACGCAGTATTTT; CDR3: CASSPLTGGTDTQYF
D: NA; J: TRBJ2-3; V: TRBV5-4; size: few; DNA: TGTGCCAGCAGCCCCGGGACTCTCACAGATACGCAGTATTTT; CDR3: CASSPGTLTDTQYF
D: NA; J: TRBJ2-2; V: TRBV19; size: NA; DNA: TGTGCCAGTAGTATTCAGGGGTCCCTGAACACCGGGGAGCTGTTTTTT; CDR3: CASSIQGSLNTGELFF
D: NA; J: TRBJ1-2; V: TRBV12-3/TRBV12-4; size: once; DNA: TGTGCCAGCAGTCCTTATGGAGAGGGCTACACCTTC; CDR3: CASSPYGEGYTF
D: NA; J: TRBJ1-2; V: TRBV18; size: NA; DNA: TGTGCCAGCTCACCTCAGCGGACTGAGTATGGCTACACCTTC; CDR3: CASSPQRTEYGYTF
D: TRBD2; J: TRBJ2-7; V: TRBV10-3; size: NA; DNA: TGTGCCATCAGCCCGGGACTAGCGGGAGGGACGGCGCAGTACTTC; CDR3: CAISPGLAGGTAQYF
D: TRBD2; J: TRBJ2-1; V: TRBV7-2; size: NA; DNA: TGTGCCAGCAGGACTAGCCAGAGCTCCTACAATGAGCAGTTCTTC; CDR3: CASRTSQSSYNEQFF
D: TRBD1; J: TRBJ2-1; V: TRBV7-2; size: NA; DNA: TGTGCCAGCAGCCACCCGACAGGGGACAATGAGCAGTTCTTC; CDR3: CASSHPTGDNEQFF
D: NA; J: TRBJ1-6; V: TRBV18; size: NA; DNA: TGTGCCAGCTCCCCAGGGAGCAGGCATAATTCACCCCTCCACTTT; CDR3: CASSPGSRHNSPLHF
D: TRBD1; J: TRBJ1-2; V: TRBV30; size: NA; DNA: TGTGCCTGGAGTTCCGGGACAGTTCTTTGGGTGACCTTC; CDR3: CAWSSGTVLWVTF
D: NA; J: TRBJ2-2; V: TRBV7-8; size: few; DNA: TGTGCCAGCAGCTTAGTTATCGGGGAGCTGTTTTTT; CDR3: CASSLVIGELFF
D: NA; J: TRBJ1-3; V: TRBV11-2; size: NA; DNA: TGTGCCAGCAGCGAACGGACTGTCAGCCGCTCTGGAAACACCATATATTTT; CDR3: CASSERTVSRSGNTIYF
D: TRBD2; J: TRBJ2-3; V: TRBV5-4; size: NA; DNA: TGTGCCAGCAGCTTGTCGCCCGGGACTAGCGGGAACCGTAGCACAGATACGCAGTATTTT; CDR3: CASSLSPGTSGNRSTDTQYF
D: TRBD1; J: TRBJ1-4; V: TRBV10-3; size: NA; DNA: TGTGCCATCAGAGGGGCAGGGGGGAATGAAAAACTGTTTTTT; CDR3: CAIRGAGGNEKLFF
D: TRBD1; J: TRBJ1-5; V: TRBV7-9; size: NA; DNA: TGTGCCAGCAGCCTGGGTGGGGACAGGGTCAATCAGCCCCAGCATTTT; CDR3: CASSLGGDRVNQPQHF
D: NA; J: TRBJ1-2; V: TRBV28; size: NA; DNA: TGTGCCAGCAGCCCCCCCGGAGGTTCGGGGTCTAACTATGGCTACACCTTC; CDR3: CASSPPGGSGSNYGYTF
D: TRBD2; J: TRBJ2-1; V: TRBV11-2; size: NA; DNA: TGTGCCAGCAGCGTGACTAGCGGGATGACCTACAATGAGCAGTTCTTC; CDR3: CASSVTSGMTYNEQFF
D: NA; J: TRBJ1-2; V: TRBV3-1/TRBV3-2; size: NA; DNA: TGTGCCAGCAGCCAAGCCGGGGGTAACCATGGCTACACCTTC; CDR3: CASSQAGGNHGYTF
D: NA; J: TRBJ1-5; V: TRBV7-8; size: NA; DNA: TGTGCCAGCGGGATAGAGGGCAGCAGGTATAGCAATCAGCCCCAGCATTTT; CDR3: CASGIEGSRYSNQPQHF
D: NA; J: TRBJ2-7; V: TRBV6-5; size: NA; DNA: TGTGCCACCGGGCCTCTAGCGTCTCCCTCCTACGAGCAGTACTTC; CDR3: CATGPLASPSYEQYF
D: NA; J: TRBJ2-2; V: TRBV11-1; size: NA; DNA: TGTGCCAGCAGCTACAGGGCGGGCGGGGAGCTGTTTTTT; CDR3: CASSYRAGGELFF
D: TRBD2; J: TRBJ2-2; V: TRBV6-1; size: once; DNA: TGTGCCAGCAGTGGTCCGGCGGGAGGGTACACCGGGGAGCTGTTTTTT; CDR3: CASSGPAGGYTGELFF
D: TRBD1; J: TRBJ1-3; V: TRBV5-4; size: NA; DNA: TGTGCCAGCAGGGGGACAGACTCTGGAAACACCATATATTTT; CDR3: CASRGTDSGNTIYF
D: TRBD1; J: TRBJ1-4; V: TRBV5-6; size: NA; DNA: TGTGCCAGCAGCGTCCAGGGGGCGAAGGAAAAACTGTTTTTT; CDR3: CASSVQGAKEKLFF
D: NA; J: TRBJ1-1; V: TRBV19; size: NA; DNA: TGTGCCAGTAGTATTGGACAGACGGTCACTGAAGCTTTCTTT; CDR3: CASSIGQTVTEAFF
D: TRBD1; J: TRBJ2-3; V: TRBV5-1; size: NA; DNA: TGCGCCAGCAGCTCGAGGGGACAGGAACCCACAGATACGCAGTATTTT; CDR3: CASSSRGQEPTDTQYF
D: NA; J: TRBJ1-5; V: TRBV19; size: NA; DNA: TGTGCCAGTAGTTCCCCCGCCAACTCAGGCCACAGCAATCAGCCCCAGCATTTT; CDR3: CASSSPANSGHSNQPQHF
D: NA; J: TRBJ2-1; V: TRBV27; size: few; DNA: TGTGCCAGCAGTTATAGTGCCAATGAGCAGTTCTTC; CDR3: CASSYSANEQFF
D: TRBD1; J: TRBJ2-7; V: TRBV4-2; size: NA; DNA: TGTGCCAGCAGCCAAGTGGGACAGATCAGCGAGCAGTACTTC; CDR3: CASSQVGQISEQYF
D: NA; J: TRBJ2-1; V: TRBV28; size: NA; DNA: TGTGCCAGCAGCCCCCCGGGACCGGGAGCCTACAATGAGCAGTTCTTC; CDR3: CASSPPGPGAYNEQFF
D: NA; J: TRBJ2-5; V: TRBV27; size: NA; DNA: TGTGCCAGCAGTTTAGAGGCCTTCCAAGAGACCCAGTACTTC; CDR3: CASSLEAFQETQYF
D: NA; J: TRBJ2-5; V: TRBV7-9; size: NA; DNA: TGTGCCAGCAGCGCGCGCAACCAGGGGTACCAAGAGACCCAGTACTTC; CDR3: CASSARNQGYQETQYF
D: NA; J: TRBJ2-3; V: TRBV7-2; size: NA; DNA: TGTGCCAGCAGCTCCGTAGCGGCAGATACGCAGTATTTT; CDR3: CASSSVAADTQYF
D: TRBD1; J: TRBJ2-2; V: TRBV5-1; size: NA; DNA: TGCGCCAGCAGCTTAATCCCGGGACAGGGTCCCACCGGGGAGCTGTTTTTT; CDR3: CASSLIPGQGPTGELFF
D: TRBD1; J: TRBJ2-3; V: TRBV19; size: once; DNA: TGTGCCAGTAGTATCGGGACAGGGCCGACCACAGATACGCAGTATTTT; CDR3: CASSIGTGPTTDTQYF
D: TRBD1; J: TRBJ1-5; V: TRBV19; size: NA; DNA: TGTGCCAGTAGTATAGCCAGGGGGAATCAGCCCCAGCATTTT; CDR3: CASSIARGNQPQHF
D: TRBD1; J: TRBJ2-1; V: TRBV29-1; size: NA; DNA: TGCAGCGTTGGGGACAGGGTAAGGGTCAATGAGCAGTTCTTC; CDR3: CSVGDRVRVNEQFF
D: TRBD1; J: TRBJ1-4; V: TRBV19; size: once; DNA: TGTGCCACCAGAACCCGGGACAGGGGGCGCCCAACTAATGAAAAACTGTTTTTT; CDR3: CATRTRDRGRPTNEKLFF
D: TRBD1; J: TRBJ2-7; V: TRBV6-2/TRBV6-3; size: NA; DNA: TGTGCCAGCAGCGGGACAGTTCGCGAGCAGTACTTC; CDR3: CASSGTVREQYF